This TCR beta chain was documented in a study of CD8 T cells in ankylosing spondylitis. Points from the study as a whole: Made up of about eight highly homologous variants, a TCR beta motif appeared characteristic of ankylosing spondylitis blood. Disease-linked clones were reportedly significantly enriched in matched ankylosing spondylitis synovial fluid.

Trimming cost V 3 bases and J 5 bases, with 14 bases left between them. The germline V gene encodes CDR1 SGHAT and CDR2 FQNNGV. The CDR3 sequence is 15 residues long. From the 5' RACE reads, TCRdb called clonotypes with MiXCR, one entry per CDR3 protein. The sample contains 750,000 to 850,000 distinct CDR3 sequences, 10% to 15% of which appear only once. Of note for this clonotype: The antigen is unknown.

Sequenced sample: blood, either unsorted or a sorted T cell fraction (not recorded which). This sequence was found in a male donor with ankylosing spondylitis. The chain joins TRBV11-2 to TRBJ1-3; D gene uncertain. The CDR3 reads CASSLEVWARNTIYF. Here the CDR3 DNA reads TGTGCCAGCAGCTTGGAAGTTTGGGCTCGAAACACCATATATTTT.